These 30 T cell receptor beta chains were sequenced from one sample in a study of identical twins. TCRdb recomputed calls from the 5' RACE reads with MiXCR, one row per CDR3 protein. The data contain approximately 410,000 distinct CDR3 sequences, 15% to 20% of them singletons. The sample taken for sequencing was naive T cells sorted from blood. The source is a man aged 50 or older in good health.

The genes are TRBV5-1 and TRBJ1-1; D possibly corresponds to TRBD1 (5 bases). The CDR3 is 17 amino acids. V was trimmed by 0 bases and J by 1 base, leaving 16 bases between them. Germline V lookup: CDR1 SGHRS, CDR2 YFSETQ. CDR3 coding DNA: TGCGCCAGCAGCTTGGCCAACCAGGGAGTAAGGAACACTGAAGCTTTCTTT. It yields the protein CASSLANQGVRNTEAFF.

This clonotype came up a few times. V usage is TRBV6-2 or TRBV6-3 and J usage is TRBJ2-3; D is unclear. Per the germline V gene, CDR1 is MNHEY and CDR2 is SVGEGT. Deletions cut 5 bases from V and 2 bases from J, with 8 bases between. This CDR3 spans 13 amino acids. The CDR3 spells CASSRPHTDTQYF. The CDR3 DNA follows: TGTGCCAGCAGTCGCCCACACACAGATACGCAGTATTTT.

This clonotype was observed a handful of times. The rearrangement links TRBV5-1 to TRBJ2-5; D possibly uses TRBD1 or TRBD2 (5 bases each). Germline CDR1 reads SGHRS; CDR2 reads YFSETQ. The CDR3 is 15 amino acids. Trimming shortened V by 0 bases and J by 3 bases, and 12 bases separated the two germline ends. The CDR3 sequence is CASSLVAGREETQYF. CDR3 sequence (DNA): TGCGCCAGCAGCTTGGTGGCAGGGCGGGAAGAGACCCAGTACTTC.

This chain connects TRBV3-1 to TRBJ2-2; D remains unclear. The germline V gene has CDR1 LGHDT and CDR2 YNNKEL (reference sequence). There are 18 residues in the CDR3. Trimming took 1 base from V and 0 from J, leaving 15 bases between them. CDR3 in amino acids: CASSQGFVRRTNTGELFF. CDR3 nucleotides: TGTGCCAGCAGCCAAGGTTTCGTACGACGTACGAACACCGGGGAGCTGTTTTTT.

The genes are TRBV5-1 and TRBJ2-2; D unclear. CDR1 is SGHRS, CDR2 YFSETQ, per germline. This CDR3 is built from 14 residues. Trimming took 2 bases from V and 4 from J, leaving 9 bases between them. CDR3 DNA: TGCGCCAGCAGCTTAGGCAGCCTCACCGGGGAGCTGTTTTTT. Protein: CASSLGSLTGELFF.

The table lists this clonotype with many counts. J is TRBJ2-1 and V is TRBV29-1; D is unresolved. Trimming took 4 bases from V and 1 from J, leaving 11 bases between them. CDR3 length: 14 residues. The germline V gene encodes CDR1 SQVTM and CDR2 ANQGSEA. The CDR3 nucleotides read TGCAGCGTTGGCATTTACTATTCCTACAATGAGCAGTTCTTC. Its translation: CSVGIYYSYNEQFF.

At least ten counts were recorded for this clonotype. J is TRBJ2-5 and V is TRBV11-3; D is unclear. The ends were cut back, 5 bases at V and 4 bases at J, with 11 bases in the middle. Germline lookup yields CDR1 SGHNT and CDR2 YENEEA. The CDR3 loop spans 13 amino acids. CDR3 sequence: CASSRLARETQYF. The CDR3, as DNA: TGTGCCAGCAGCCGCCTGGCCCGAGAGACCCAGTACTTC. Combining the CDR3 with reference TRBV11-3 and TRBJ2-5 gives the whole variable domain EAGVVQSPRYKIIEKKQPVAFWCNPISGHNTLYWYLQNLGQGPELLIRYENEEAVDDSQLPKDRFSAERLKGVDSTLKIQPAELGDSAVYLCASSRLARETQYFGPGTRLLVL.

This clonotype was observed at least ten times. The V and J genes are TRBV6-2 or TRBV6-3 and TRBJ1-5; tentatively, D is TRBD1 (6 bases). Germline V gene lookup returns CDR1 MNHEY and CDR2 SVGEGT. The CDR3 runs 13 residues. V dropped 7 bases and J dropped 4 bases, with 11 bases sitting between them. The CDR3 DNA reads TGTGCCAGCACTGGCACAGGGAATCAGCCCCAGCATTTT. It specifies CASTGTGNQPQHF.

This clonotype appeared a few times. The genes are TRBV20-1 and TRBJ2-7; the D is unclear. Trimming removed 6 bases from V and 6 bases from J, with 12 bases in between. The germline V gene has CDR1 DFQATT and CDR2 SNEGSKA (reference sequence). The CDR3 extends over 11 amino acids. The CDR3, as DNA: TGCAGTGCCCCCATGCGCTTCGAGCAGTACTTC. The encoded protein is CSAPMRFEQYF.

This clonotype was recorded many times. DNA for the CDR3: TGTGCCAGCAGTAAGGTAGCGGGTAGGGAGACCCAGTACTTC. Translated: CASSKVAGRETQYF. This chain connects TRBV2 to TRBJ2-5; 7 nucleotides agree with TRBD2. Germline V gives CDR1 SNHLY, CDR2 FYNNEI. This CDR3 is 14 amino acids long. The trim removed 5 bases at V and 5 bases at J, leaving 8 bases unmatched.

This chain connects TRBV18 to TRBJ1-5; 11 bases are a match to TRBD1. Germline lookup yields CDR1 KGHSH and CDR2 LQKENI. The CDR3 length is 17 residues. V lost 3 bases and J lost 6; bases outside the gene matches: 10. DNA for the CDR3: TGTGCCAGCTCACCGACCTCCGGGACAGGGGGAGCTCAGCCCCAGCATTTT. Translation gives CASSPTSGTGGAQPQHF.

The gene calls are TRBV10-3 and TRBJ2-1, with TRBD2 identical over 9 bases. Trimming cost V 3 bases and J 2 bases; bases outside gene matches: 5. The CDR3 loop spans 16 amino acids. Germline V CDR1 and CDR2: ENHRY, SYGVKD. CDR3 DNA: TGTGCCATCAGTGAACGGCGGGAGGGCCCCTACAATGAGCAGTTCTTC. As protein: CAISERREGPYNEQFF.

This clonotype was observed a few times. The J gene is TRBJ2-7, the V gene TRBV11-2, with 7 bases matching TRBD1. Germline CDR1 and CDR2: SGHAT and FQNNGV. V lost 4 bases, J lost 2 bases, and 8 bases stayed unmatched. The CDR3 covers 15 residues. The CDR3 protein is CASSSRDRFTYEQYF. Here the CDR3 DNA reads TGTGCCAGCAGCTCCCGGGACAGATTTACCTACGAGCAGTACTTC.

V and J are TRBV7-9 and TRBJ2-7; D gene unclear. Trimming stripped 2 bases from V and 0 bases from J, with 11 bases between. CDR1 and CDR2 from the germline V gene are SEHNR and FQNEAQ (reference sequence). The CDR3 is 15 residues long. DNA for the CDR3: TGTGCCAGCAGCTTAAAGGAGACTGCCTCCTACGAGCAGTACTTC. It specifies CASSLKETASYEQYF.

This clonotype was seen repeatedly, ten times or more. The chain recombines TRBV20-1 with TRBJ2-1; 8 bases agree with TRBD2. The germline V gene has CDR1 DFQATT and CDR2 SNEGSKA (reference sequence). Trimming cost V 3 bases and J 3 bases; bases outside gene matches: 1. This CDR3 has 13 amino acids. The CDR3 loop reads CSASGRVYNEQFF. The CDR3 nucleotides read TGCAGTGCTAGCGGGAGGGTCTACAATGAGCAGTTCTTC.

This rearrangement joins TRBV2 to TRBJ2-5, with D possibly being TRBD2 (5 bases). Per the germline V gene, CDR1 is SNHLY and CDR2 is FYNNEI. The CDR3 consists of 15 residues. The V gene lost 5 bases and the J gene lost 2 bases, with 15 bases spanning the gap. CDR3 residues: CASSWERTRQETQYF. CDR3 coding DNA: TGTGCCAGCAGTTGGGAGCGCACGAGACAAGAGACCCAGTACTTC. Variable domain in full (rest from reference TRBV2 and TRBJ2-5): EPEVTQTPSHQVTQMGQEVILRCVPISNHLYFYWYRQILGQKVEFLVSFYNNEISEKSEIFDDQFSVERPDGSNFTLKIRSTKLEDSAMYFCASSWERTRQETQYFGPGTRLLVL.

This clonotype was observed a handful of times. Here the CDR3 DNA reads TGTGCCAGCAGTATACAGGGGACCCCCTATGGCTACACCTTC. Translating gives CASSIQGTPYGYTF. The chain joins TRBV12-3 or TRBV12-4 to TRBJ1-2; 7 bases line up with TRBD1. This CDR3 comprises 14 residues. Trimming cost V 5 bases and J 4 bases; bases outside gene matches: 7.

The chain joins TRBV6-2 or TRBV6-3 to TRBJ2-5; 8 bases line up with TRBD1. The CDR3 length is 15 residues. V shed 2 bases, J shed 1 base, and the junction held 3 bases outside the gene matches. The V gene's germline CDR1 is MNHEY and CDR2 SVGEGT. CDR3: CASSYTGQVQETQYF. The CDR3 DNA reads as TGTGCCAGCAGTTACACGGGACAGGTCCAAGAGACCCAGTACTTC.

Only a few counts were recorded for this clonotype. V gene TRBV5-1 combines with J gene TRBJ2-5; no clear D. Germline loops: CDR1 SGHRS, CDR2 YFSETQ. This CDR3 comprises 14 residues. V lost 9 bases to trimming and J lost 2 bases, with 17 bases between them. The CDR3: CATSTLSSQETQYF. The CDR3 DNA is TGCGCCACTTCAACTCTGTCCTCACAAGAGACCCAGTACTTC.

This clonotype was found a few times. The chain is built from TRBV29-1 and TRBJ2-2; D may correspond to TRBD1 or TRBD2 (6 bases each). The length of the CDR3 is 14 residues. Trimming removed 7 bases from V and 1 base from J, with 13 bases in between. Germline lookup yields CDR1 SQVTM and CDR2 ANQGSEA. In DNA, the CDR3 is TGCAGCGCCCGCGGGACACTGAACACCGGGGAGCTGTTTTTT. Translated, it gives CSARGTLNTGELFF.

This clonotype has at least ten counts. This chain joins TRBV5-4 and TRBJ1-2; no definite D call. V lost 0 bases to trimming and J lost 0 bases, with 6 bases between them. The length of the CDR3 is 14 residues. Per germline, CDR1 SGHNT and CDR2 YYREEE (reference sequence). CDR3 nucleotide sequence: TGTGCCAGCAGCTTGGCAGGACCTAACTATGGCTACACCTTC. Its translation: CASSLAGPNYGYTF.

This clonotype was observed at least ten times. This chain uses TRBV28 with TRBJ1-1, with unresolved D. Germline loops: CDR1 MDHEN, CDR2 SYDVKM. With 3 bases removed from V and 5 bases from J, the gap between germline ends came to 7 bases. The CDR3 is 12 amino acids. The CDR3 coding sequence is TGTGCCAGCAGTTTTATCCGAACTGAAGCTTTCTTT. Its protein is CASSFIRTEAFF.

In this sample, this clonotype turned up a few times. This chain connects TRBV5-5 to TRBJ2-7; D is perhaps TRBD2 (6 bases). The CDR3 sequence is 14 residues long. Per the germline V gene, CDR1 is SGHKS and CDR2 is YYEKEE (reference sequence). V lost 3 bases, J lost 0 bases, and 10 bases lay in between. CDR3 nucleotide sequence: TGTGCCAGCAGCTCTCTAGCGTACTCCTACGAGCAGTACTTC. Translating it yields CASSSLAYSYEQYF.

The chain has TRBV5-1 and TRBJ2-3; 7 bases agree with TRBD1. V lost 1 base to trimming and J lost 10 bases; unmatched junction nucleotides: 12. The CDR3 contains 15 residues. The V gene's germline CDR1 is SGHRS and CDR2 YFSETQ. The CDR3 nucleotides are TGCGCCAGCAGCTTGCCTGGGACAGCCTTCGATGCGCAGTATTTT. Protein: CASSLPGTAFDAQYF.

J is TRBJ2-4 and V is TRBV2; D is ambiguous. Germline V gene lookup returns CDR1 SNHLY and CDR2 FYNNEI. CDR3 length equals 16 residues. The germline V and J ends were trimmed by 3 bases and 5 bases, with 17 bases remaining between them. The CDR3 spells CASSDRYSFVENIQYF. Written as DNA, the CDR3 is TGTGCCAGCAGTGATCGGTACAGTTTTGTGGAAAACATTCAGTACTTC.

This clonotype was seen a handful of times. The chain couples TRBV6-5 to TRBJ2-6; 7 bases align to TRBD1. Germline assignment: CDR1 MNHEY and CDR2 SVGAGI. With V trimmed by 4 bases and J by 0 bases, 6 bases remained unmatched. This CDR3 spans 17 amino acids. The CDR3: CASSSGQVVSGANVLTF. CDR3 coding DNA: TGTGCCAGCAGTTCCGGACAGGTGGTCTCTGGGGCCAACGTCCTGACTTTC.

This clonotype occurred many times. The V gene is TRBV6-2 or TRBV6-3, the J gene TRBJ2-1; D might be TRBD1 (5 bases). The CDR3 is made up of 12 amino acids. The germline CDR1 and CDR2 sequences are MNHEY and SVGEGT. V gave up 6 bases and J gave up 10 bases, with 13 bases separating them. CDR3 in amino acids: CASSNPPGEQFF. DNA of the CDR3: TGTGCCAGCAGCAACCCACCAGGGGAGCAGTTCTTC.

The chain couples TRBV20-1 to TRBJ2-7; weak D call: TRBD1 (5 bases). Trimming stripped 7 bases from V and 0 bases from J, with 16 bases between. The CDR3 covers 14 residues. Germline V gives CDR1 DFQATT, CDR2 SNEGSKA (reference sequence). The CDR3 protein is CSVLDSTISYEQYF. The CDR3 nucleotides are TGCAGTGTCCTTGACAGTACGATCTCCTACGAGCAGTACTTC.

The chain couples TRBV30 to TRBJ1-1; D is perhaps TRBD1 (6 bases). Germline assignment: CDR1 GTSNPN and CDR2 SVGIG (reference sequence). Trimming shortened V by 6 bases and J by 4 bases, and 15 bases separated the two germline ends. This CDR3 has 13 amino acids. The CDR3 spells CACQGLGGTEAFF. CDR3 coding DNA: TGTGCCTGCCAGGGCTTAGGGGGCACTGAAGCTTTCTTT.

This clonotype was recorded many times. The gene calls are TRBV3-1 and TRBJ1-6; D may be TRBD1 (6 bases). CDR1 is LGHDT, CDR2 YNNKEL, per germline (reference sequence). Trimming stripped 2 bases from V and 7 bases from J, with 9 bases between. CDR3 length: 14 amino acids. In DNA, the CDR3 is TGTGCCAGCAGCCAACGGGACACGAATTCACCCCTCCACTTT. Translation: CASSQRDTNSPLHF.